Sequencing of this T cell receptor beta chain was carried out in a study of radiotherapy plus CTLA-4 blockade in lung cancer. On the study more broadly: Around 18% of enrolled patients responded objectively, and about 31% had disease control. Study-level findings and limits: Expansion in blood of tumor-derived TCR clones was seen after radiotherapy plus ipilimumab. Reported findings show early blood T cell clone dynamics, with interferon-beta, best predicted response.

The CDR3 loop spans 13 amino acids. Per germline, CDR1 MGHRA and CDR2 YSYEKL. The V segment lost 6 bases and the J segment 7 bases; nucleotides outside the gene matches: 2. Using immunoSEQ multiplex PCR, the repertoire was profiled, and TCRdb retains in-frame clones only, with some absent. The repertoire has 75,000 or so clones, approximately 78% of them found once; the top ten carry around 7%. For this clone: Its antigen is currently unknown.

The receptor comes from a human donor with non-small cell lung cancer who had a complete response to radiotherapy plus ipilimumab. V gene TRBV4-1 combines with J gene TRBJ1-6; 8 nucleotides agree with TRBD1. Source: peripheral blood, taken from a patient treated with radiotherapy plus ipilimumab. The CDR3 spells CASRQGGNSPLHF. For the CDR3, the DNA is TGCGCCAGCAGACAGGGGGGCAATTCACCCCTCCACTTT.